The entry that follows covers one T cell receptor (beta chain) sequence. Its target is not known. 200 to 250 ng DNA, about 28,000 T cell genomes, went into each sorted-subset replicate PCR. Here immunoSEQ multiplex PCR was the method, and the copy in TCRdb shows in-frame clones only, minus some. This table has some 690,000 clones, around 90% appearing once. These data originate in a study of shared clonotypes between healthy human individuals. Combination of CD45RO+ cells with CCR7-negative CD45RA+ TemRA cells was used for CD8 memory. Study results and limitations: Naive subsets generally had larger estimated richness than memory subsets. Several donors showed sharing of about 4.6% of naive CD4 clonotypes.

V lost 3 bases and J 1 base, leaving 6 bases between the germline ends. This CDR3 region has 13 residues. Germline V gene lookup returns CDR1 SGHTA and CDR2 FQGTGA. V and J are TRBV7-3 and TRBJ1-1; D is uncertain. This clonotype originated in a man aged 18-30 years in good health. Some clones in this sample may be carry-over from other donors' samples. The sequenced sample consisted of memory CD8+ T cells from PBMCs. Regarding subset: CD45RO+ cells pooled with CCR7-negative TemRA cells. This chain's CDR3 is CASSFLENTEAFF. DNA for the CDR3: TGTGCCAGCAGCTTTTTAGAGAACACTGAAGCTTTCTTT.